The clone carrying this T cell receptor (beta chain) was detected only a few times. From germline, CDR1 is SGHRS and CDR2 YFSETQ. The CDR3 covers 14 residues. V shed 2 bases and J 5 bases; nucleotides not matched to a gene: 6. The sample is drawn from a study of response to subunit inactivated influenza vaccine. TCRdb used MiXCR to reprocess the RT-PCR reads, holding one entry per CDR3 protein. The data show fewer than 600,000 distinct CDR3 sequences, roughly 7.9% seen once. The chain links TRBV5-1 to TRBJ2-5; TRBD1 matches at 7 bases. The sequencing here drew on PBMCs from blood, taken roughly 24 months after vaccination. The receptor was isolated from a man aged 50 to 75 who received an inactivated influenza vaccine. CDR3 sequence (DNA): TGCGCCAGCAGCTTCCGGGACAGCTGGGAGACCCAGTACTTC. Encoded protein: CASSFRDSWETQYF.